Included here is one T cell receptor beta chain sequence, with context. Its antigen is still unknown. This entry is derived from a study of CXCR3-negative and CXCR3-positive naive CD8 T cells. Study-wide findings and caveats: Naive cells that were CXCR3-positive had more hydrophobic TRB CDR3s (compared with CXCR3-negative naive cells).

The germline gives CDR1 SNHLY, CDR2 FYNNEI. The CDR3 is 15 amino acids. TRB cDNA libraries were made by UMI-labeled 5' RACE. TCRdb re-analyzed the 5' RACE reads; it lists each CDR3 protein once, without DNA. This sample's table has some 140,000 distinct CDR3 sequences. The clonotype comes from a human donor in good health. Some clones in this sample may be carry-over from other donors' samples. The chain uses TRBV2 and TRBJ2-7; TCRdb's D call, TRBD1, is unchecked because there is no DNA. The specimen was naive CXCR3+ CD8+ T cells from blood. The subset: CD45RO-CCR7+CD27+CD95- naive CD8+ T cells expressing CXCR3 (TNR3+). The CDR3 region is CASSEDSGRGNEQYF.